These 30 T cell receptor beta chains share one sample of origin, sequenced in a study of T cells in Graves' hyperthyroidism and ophthalmopathy. RNA transcripts yielded amplified TCR beta CDR3 regions. The TCR CDR3 was amplified in a first-round RT-PCR using the HTBI primer set. TCRdb recomputed calls from the multiplex PCR reads with MiXCR, one row per CDR3 protein. The profile shows hundreds of thousands of distinct CDR3 sequences, 13% to 15% of them singletons. Sample: blood. These receptors were obtained from a woman between 40 and 55 years old with Graves' hyperthyroidism.

The V gene is TRBV5-1, the J gene TRBJ2-1, with 9 bases that match TRBD2. This CDR3 is 16 amino acids long. J was trimmed by 2 bases and V by 3 bases; bases with no gene match: 6. Germline V CDR1 and CDR2: SGHRS, YFSETQ. CDR3 DNA: TGCGCCAGCAGCTGGGGCGGGGGGGAAGCCTACAATGAGCAGTTCTTC. It codes for CASSWGGGEAYNEQFF.

Comment on this clonotype: Possible read error: a much larger clone is one base away. This chain joins TRBV20-1 and TRBJ2-3; 9 bases line up with TRBD2. This CDR3 is 16 amino acids long. Looked up from germline, CDR1 is DFQATT and CDR2 is SNEGSKA (reference sequence). The junction had 8 bases not matched to a gene; V was cut back by 0 bases and J by 4 bases. CDR3 amino acids: CSARDVLAGSADTQYF. In nucleotides, the CDR3 is TGCAGTGCTAGAGATGTGCTAGCGGGATCCGCAGATACGCAGTATTTT.

The table lists this clonotype with many counts. The chain uses TRBV6-1 and TRBJ2-1, with 14 bases identical to TRBD2. The J segment lost 7 bases and the V segment lost 6 bases, leaving 8 bases of the junction unmatched. This CDR3 has 16 residues. Germline V CDR1 and CDR2: MNHNS, SASEGT. The CDR3 DNA reads TGTGCCAGCAGCGACCCCGGGACTAGCGGGAGAAATGAGCAGTTCTTC. Protein product: CASSDPGTSGRNEQFF.

The table lists this clonotype with many counts. The genes are TRBV12-3 or TRBV12-4 and TRBJ2-2; TRBD1 might be the D (5 bases). Trimming took off 5 bases at V and 3 bases at J, with 7 bases between the two ends. The CDR3 has 13 residues. As DNA, the CDR3 is TGTGCCAGCAGTCCGACAGACACCGGGGAGCTGTTTTTT. It translates to CASSPTDTGELFF.

This clonotype was detected ten times or more. V is TRBV18 and J is TRBJ1-1; D gene unclear. CDR3 length: 14 residues. Trimming took 0 bases from V and 2 from J, leaving 7 bases between them. The V gene's germline CDR1 is KGHSH and CDR2 LQKENI. The CDR3: CASSPPQRNTEAFF. CDR3 coding DNA: TGTGCCAGCTCACCACCGCAGAGAAACACTGAAGCTTTCTTT. Drawing the rest from reference TRBV18 and TRBJ1-1, the complete variable domain is NAGVMQNPRHLVRRRGQEARLRCSPMKGHSHVYWYRQLPEEGLKFMVYLQKENIIDESGMPKERFSAEFPKEGPSILRIQQVVRGDSAAYFCASSPPQRNTEAFFGQGTRLTVV.

The chain employs TRBV12-3 or TRBV12-4 and TRBJ2-4; tentatively, D is TRBD1 (5 bases). V gave up 6 bases and J gave up 1 base, with 16 bases separating them. The CDR3 runs 16 residues. The CDR3 loop is CASSPRPQEAKNIQYF. The CDR3 region has the DNA TGTGCCAGCAGCCCGCGACCACAGGAGGCCAAAAACATTCAGTACTTC.

CDR3 DNA: TGTGCCAGCAGCCAAGGGGGTTTTGGCTACAATGAGCAGTTCTTC. It codes for CASSQGGFGYNEQFF. The chain recombines TRBV3-1 with TRBJ2-1; D gene unclear. The CDR3 covers 15 residues. The germline V gene encodes CDR1 LGHDT and CDR2 YNNKEL (reference sequence). V shed 1 base and J shed 3 bases, with 10 bases lying between them.

This clonotype has only a few counts. The V and J genes are TRBV7-2 and TRBJ2-7, with D perhaps matching TRBD1 or TRBD2 (6 bases each). Germline assignment: CDR1 SGHTA and CDR2 FQGNSA. This CDR3 is 15 amino acids long. V was cut by 10 bases and J by 0 bases, with 19 bases left in between. The chain's CDR3 is CANQGSGSSSYEQYF. CDR3 DNA: TGTGCCAACCAGGGGAGCGGGTCCAGCTCCTACGAGCAGTACTTC.

This clonotype has at least ten counts. The rearrangement uses TRBV20-1 and TRBJ2-7, with TRBD1 matching over 7 bases. The CDR3 contains 15 residues. Germline V CDR1 and CDR2: DFQATT, SNEGSKA (reference sequence). V gave up 3 bases and J gave up 0 bases; unmatched junction bases: 8. CDR3 bases: TGCAGTGCTAGTCGCATACAGGGGAGCTCCTACGAGCAGTACTTC. Translation gives CSASRIQGSSYEQYF.

V usage is TRBV10-3 and J usage is TRBJ1-1; 10 nucleotides agree with TRBD1. Germline loops: CDR1 ENHRY, CDR2 SYGVKD. V was pared by 9 bases and J by 0 bases, with 1 base of the junction left unmatched. The CDR3 has 13 residues. Here the CDR3 DNA reads TGTGCCATGGGACAGGGGTTGAACACTGAAGCTTTCTTT. Encoded protein: CAMGQGLNTEAFF.

At least ten counts were recorded for this clonotype. V gene TRBV2 combines with J gene TRBJ2-6; 7 bases match TRBD1. There are 17 residues in the CDR3. CDR1 is SNHLY, CDR2 FYNNEI, per germline. V dropped 4 bases and J dropped 0; count of bases not matched to a gene: 6. The CDR3 DNA is TGTGCCAGCAGTGCTACAGGGGACCCCTCTGGGGCCAACGTCCTGACTTTC. It yields the protein CASSATGDPSGANVLTF.

The sample holds many counts of this clonotype. The chain recombines TRBV15 with TRBJ1-1; D is unclear. Trimming pared 3 bases from V and 1 base from J, leaving 6 bases between. CDR1 and CDR2 (germline): LNHNV, YYDKDF (reference sequence). This CDR3 comprises 13 residues. The CDR3 DNA follows: TGTGCCACCAGCAGCCGCGAGAACACTGAAGCTTTCTTT. Encoded protein: CATSSRENTEAFF.

J is TRBJ2-3 and V is TRBV29-1, with 10 bases matching TRBD2. This CDR3 comprises 15 residues. V trimming: 5 bases; J trimming: 5 bases; junction bases outside the gene matches: 10. Germline values: CDR1 SQVTM, CDR2 ANQGSEA. The CDR3 bases are TGCAGCGTTACCGGACGAGCGGGAGGGCAAGATACGCAGTATTTT. Amino acids: CSVTGRAGGQDTQYF.

This clonotype was detected ten times or more. V and J are TRBV7-6 and TRBJ2-1, with D possibly being TRBD1 (7 bases). Germline CDR1 reads SGHVS; CDR2 reads FNYEAQ. This CDR3 region has 13 residues. V dropped 4 bases and J dropped 7 bases, with 11 bases sitting between them. This CDR3 reads CASSWRDSNEQFF. The CDR3 coding sequence is TGTGCCAGCAGCTGGCGGGACAGTAATGAGCAGTTCTTC. Filled out from reference TRBV7-6 and TRBJ2-1, the complete variable domain reads GAGVSQSPRYKVTKRGQDVALRCDPISGHVSLYWYRQALGQGPEFLTYFNYEAQQDKSGLPNDRFSAERPEGSISTLTIQRTEQRDSAMYRCASSWRDSNEQFFGPGTRLTVL.

The table lists this clonotype with many counts. The chain employs TRBV28 and TRBJ2-3, with D unclear. This CDR3 region has 13 residues. V shed 7 bases and J shed 2 bases, with 10 bases lying between them. Germline V CDR1 and CDR2: MDHEN, SYDVKM. The CDR3 here is CASNRRNTDTQYF. The CDR3, as DNA: TGTGCCAGCAACCGAAGGAACACAGATACGCAGTATTTT.

This clonotype came up a few times. The chain carries TRBV18 and TRBJ1-5, with TRBD1 as a possible D gene (5 bases). Germline assignment: CDR1 KGHSH and CDR2 LQKENI. The length of the CDR3 is 15 residues. Trimming removed 6 bases from V and 0 bases from J, with 12 bases in between. CDR3 in amino acids: CASSPGTNSNQPQHF. CDR3 nucleotides: TGTGCCAGCTCTCCCGGGACGAATAGCAATCAGCCCCAGCATTTT. Full variable domain (outside the CDR3, taken from reference TRBV18 and TRBJ1-5): NAGVMQNPRHLVRRRGQEARLRCSPMKGHSHVYWYRQLPEEGLKFMVYLQKENIIDESGMPKERFSAEFPKEGPSILRIQQVVRGDSAAYFCASSPGTNSNQPQHFGDGTRLSIL.

This clonotype appeared many times. The chain carries TRBV5-1 and TRBJ2-7; 8 nucleotides align to TRBD1. The CDR3 is 18 amino acids. Germline CDR1 is SGHRS and CDR2 is YFSETQ. V was pared by 1 base and J by 0 bases, with 12 bases of the junction left unmatched. CDR3 nucleotides: TGCGCCAGCAGCTTGTGGGGGATCGGGACAGGCAGCTCCTACGAGCAGTACTTC. Its protein product is CASSLWGIGTGSSYEQYF.

This clonotype was detected ten times or more. CDR3 sequence reads: CASSLWPLGQIVYEQYF. Written as DNA, the CDR3 is TGTGCCAGCAGTTTATGGCCCCTGGGACAGATAGTCTACGAGCAGTACTTC. This chain links TRBV28 with TRBJ2-7; 7 bases line up with TRBD1. This CDR3 contains 17 residues. After removal of 0 bases from V and 3 bases from J, the junction contained 11 bases not matched to a gene. Germline CDR1 MDHEN, CDR2 SYDVKM.

This clonotype was recorded a few times. The rearrangement uses TRBV7-2 and TRBJ2-2; D is unclear. V was cut by 8 bases and J by 0 bases, with 10 bases left in between. This CDR3 is built from 14 residues. In germline, CDR1 is SGHTA, CDR2 FQGNSA. The CDR3 loop is CASLRYANTGELFF. In DNA form, the CDR3 reads TGTGCCAGCCTACGGTACGCGAACACCGGGGAGCTGTTTTTT.

The DNA of the CDR3 is TGCGCCAGCAGTGCCCTCGGACTAGCGGGAGGATCCTACAATGAGCAGTTCTTC. It specifies CASSALGLAGGSYNEQFF. The rearrangement joins TRBV10-1 to TRBJ2-1; TRBD2 agrees at 14 bases. Germline V gene sequence: CDR1 WNHNN, CDR2 SYGVQD (reference sequence). The CDR3 loop spans 18 amino acids. V shed 4 bases, J shed 1 base, and the junction held 6 bases outside the gene matches.

The chain carries TRBV7-9 and TRBJ1-2; 7 bases line up with TRBD1. Trimming took 5 bases from V and 5 from J; bases not matched to a gene: 14. Germline CDR1 reads SEHNR; CDR2 reads FQNEAQ (reference sequence). The length of the CDR3 is 16 residues. The CDR3 sequence is CASSHNELQGWYGYTF. As DNA, the CDR3 is TGTGCCAGCAGCCATAACGAATTACAGGGGTGGTATGGCTACACCTTC.

The chain recombines TRBV10-3 with TRBJ1-2; D may be TRBD1 (6 bases). The CDR3 is 16 residues long. Trimming pared 3 bases from V and 4 bases from J, leaving 18 bases between. Looked up from germline, CDR1 is ENHRY and CDR2 is SYGVKD. The CDR3 loop is CAISDSLQGTPYGYTF. DNA for the CDR3: TGTGCCATCAGTGATTCCCTACAGGGAACCCCCTATGGCTACACCTTC.

This clonotype was picked up many times. V gene TRBV11-2 combines with J gene TRBJ2-1, with 7 bases that match TRBD2. This CDR3 region has 17 residues. Looked up from germline, CDR1 is SGHAT and CDR2 is FQNNGV. After removal of 2 bases from V and 0 bases from J, the junction contained 7 bases not matched to a gene. The CDR3 coding sequence is TGTGCCAGCAGCTTACCCACTAGCGTTAGCTCCTACAATGAGCAGTTCTTC. Translation: CASSLPTSVSSYNEQFF.

The chain uses TRBV24-1 and TRBJ2-3; D is possibly TRBD1 or TRBD2 (5 bases each). V was shortened by 3 bases and J by 2 bases, with 20 bases between the two germline ends. The germline V gene has CDR1 KGHDR and CDR2 SFDVKD. This CDR3 region has 18 residues. The CDR3 sequence: CATSDAFRDPYDTDTQYF. CDR3 sequence (DNA): TGTGCCACCAGTGATGCTTTTAGGGACCCATATGACACAGATACGCAGTATTTT.

This clonotype turned up a few times. The gene calls are TRBV28 and TRBJ1-6; maybe TRBD1 (6 bases). The CDR3 totals 13 residues. Trimming pared 8 bases from V and 11 bases from J, leaving 16 bases between. Germline V gives CDR1 MDHEN, CDR2 SYDVKM. This chain's CDR3 is CASGTGRMAPLHF. CDR3 nucleotide sequence: TGTGCCAGCGGAACAGGGAGGATGGCACCCCTCCACTTT.

The rearrangement links TRBV28 to TRBJ1-4; 12 bases match TRBD1. V shed 4 bases and J 3 bases; nucleotides not matched to a gene: 6. CDR3 length: 17 residues. Germline CDR1 MDHEN, CDR2 SYDVKM. CDR3 DNA sequence: TGTGCCAGCAGTTCGGGACAGGGGGCTTTTCCTAATGAAAAACTGTTTTTT. This codes for CASSSGQGAFPNEKLFF.

The chain links TRBV3-1 to TRBJ1-2; 7 bases fit TRBD1. CDR3 length equals 14 residues. The germline V gene encodes CDR1 LGHDT and CDR2 YNNKEL (reference sequence). Germline trimming cut 3 bases from V and 3 bases from J; bases unmatched to any gene: 4. CDR3 protein: CASSQSGTDYGYTF. CDR3 nucleotide sequence: TGTGCCAGCAGCCAGTCCGGGACAGACTATGGCTACACCTTC.

At least ten counts were recorded for this clonotype. This chain connects TRBV30 to TRBJ1-5; D is undetermined. Trimming took 0 bases from V and 3 from J, leaving 6 bases between them. The CDR3 spans 13 residues. Germline V gene sequence: CDR1 GTSNPN, CDR2 SVGIG (reference sequence). The CDR3 loop is CAWSVSNNQPQHF. The CDR3 bases are TGTGCCTGGAGTGTTAGTAACAATCAGCCCCAGCATTTT.

This clonotype showed up just a few times. A read error may produce the germline difference seen at one junction end. The chain is built from TRBV2 and TRBJ2-7, with TRBD2 as a possible D gene (5 bases). The CDR3 has 13 amino acids. CDR1 is SNHLY and CDR2 is FYNNEI in the germline V gene. CDR3 nucleotide sequence: TGTGCCAGCAACAGTGGAAGCTCTGGGGTGCGGGACTTC. Translated, it gives CASNSGSSGVRDF.

This clonotype appeared many times. The gene calls are TRBV5-1 and TRBJ2-1; 14 bases align to TRBD2. Looked up from germline, CDR1 is SGHRS and CDR2 is YFSETQ. The V segment lost 4 bases and the J segment 6 bases; nucleotides outside the gene matches: 6. The CDR3 is made up of 16 amino acids. CDR3 region: CASSPGTSGRSNEQFF. CDR3 coding DNA: TGCGCCAGCAGCCCAGGGACTAGCGGGAGAAGCAATGAGCAGTTCTTC. The variable domain in full, completed from reference TRBV5-1 and TRBJ2-1, reads KAGVTQTPRYLIKTRGQQVTLSCSPISGHRSVSWYQQTPGQGLQFLFEYFSETQRNKGNFPGRFSGRQFSNSRSEMNVSTLELGDSALYLCASSPGTSGRSNEQFFGPGTRLTVL.